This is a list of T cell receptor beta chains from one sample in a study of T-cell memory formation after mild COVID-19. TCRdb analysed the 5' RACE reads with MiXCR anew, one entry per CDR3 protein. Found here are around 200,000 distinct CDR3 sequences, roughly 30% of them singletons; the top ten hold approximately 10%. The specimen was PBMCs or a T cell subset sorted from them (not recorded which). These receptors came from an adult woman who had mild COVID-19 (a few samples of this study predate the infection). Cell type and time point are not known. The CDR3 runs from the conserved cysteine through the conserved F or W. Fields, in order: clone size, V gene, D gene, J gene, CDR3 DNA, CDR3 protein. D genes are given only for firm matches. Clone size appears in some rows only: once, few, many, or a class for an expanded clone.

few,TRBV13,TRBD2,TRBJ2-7,TGTGCCAGCAGCTTAGGCGGGGGGGCTCATGAGCAGTACTTC,CASSLGGGAHEQYF
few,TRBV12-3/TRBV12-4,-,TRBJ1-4,TGTGCCAGCAGCTCAACCTCCGGGCCCCCTAATGAAAAACTGTTTTTT,CASSSTSGPPNEKLFF
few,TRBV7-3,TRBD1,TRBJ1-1,TGTGCCAGCAGCGACAGGGGTAATACTGAAGCTTTCTTT,CASSDRGNTEAFF
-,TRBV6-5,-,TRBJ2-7,TGTGCCAGCAGTTACACTAGTGGCGAGCAGTACTTC,CASSYTSGEQYF
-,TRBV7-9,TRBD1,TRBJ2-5,TGTGCCAGCAGCTTATTGGACAGGCACCAAGAGACCCAGTACTTC,CASSLLDRHQETQYF
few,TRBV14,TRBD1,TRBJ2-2,TGTGCCAGCAGCCAAGAAAGGGGGCTCAACGGGGAGCTGTTTTTT,CASSQERGLNGELFF
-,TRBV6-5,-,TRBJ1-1,TGTGCCAGCAGAAACGGGGTTTTCGCTGAAGCTTTCTTT,CASRNGVFAEAFF
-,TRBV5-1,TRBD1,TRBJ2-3,TGCGCCAGCAGCTCCAGGGGGCCTAGCACAGATACGCAGTATTTT,CASSSRGPSTDTQYF
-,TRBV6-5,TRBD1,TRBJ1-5,TGTGCCAGCAGCCCGACAGGGGTCCTGAATCAGCCCCAGCATTTT,CASSPTGVLNQPQHF
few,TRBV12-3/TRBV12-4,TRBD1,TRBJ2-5,TGTGCCAGCCTTGACAGGGGTCTTTCGGAGACCCAGTACTTC,CASLDRGLSETQYF
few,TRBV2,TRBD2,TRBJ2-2,TGTGCCAGCAGGGGACTAGCTTCCGGGGAGCTGTTTTTT,CASRGLASGELFF
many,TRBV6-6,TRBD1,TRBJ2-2,TGTGCCAGCAGTTCGGGACAGCAGATTTTTAGTTCCGGGGAGCTGTTTTTT,CASSSGQQIFSSGELFF
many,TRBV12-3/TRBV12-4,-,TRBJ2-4,TGTGCCAGCAGTTTTAGGGGGGGCCTGGACATTCAGTACTTC,CASSFRGGLDIQYF
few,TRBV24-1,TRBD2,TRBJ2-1,TGTGCCACCAGCTCCCTAGCGGGGGGCTCCTACAATGAGCAGTTCTTC,CATSSLAGGSYNEQFF
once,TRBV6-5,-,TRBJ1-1,TGTGCCAGCAGTACTTTATCGGGATTCGGGGGAGGGAACACTGAAGCTTTCTTT,CASSTLSGFGGGNTEAFF
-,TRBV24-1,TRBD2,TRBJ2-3,TGTGCCACCAGTGGGTTAGCGGGGAGAGGAGATACGCAGTATTTT,CATSGLAGRGDTQYF